This is a list of T cell receptor beta chains from one sample in a study of siplizumab effects on memory and regulatory T cells. The method was immunoSEQ multiplex PCR; TCRdb's version includes in-frame clones alone and lacks a portion of them. The sample carries tens of thousands of clones, about 97% recorded once. Sequenced sample: naive CD8+ T cells sorted from blood. These receptor sequences come from a human donor in good health. Both conserved end residues are part of each CDR3. The D gene is left open where the match is weak. Clone size, where shown, is once, few, many, or a class for clones that have expanded.

- | TRBV29-1 | - | CSSWGNTEAFF
- | TRBV30 | - | CACKDSASYNEQFF
TRBD2 | TRBV15 | - | CATSRERGSSYNEQFF
TRBD2 | TRBV23-1 | - | CASSPLRGGEQYF
- | TRBV5-1 | - | CASSWGENTGELFF
- | TRBV30 | - | CAWRGVAAGELFF
TRBD1 | TRBV7-9 | - | CASSYPETGFDYGYTF
- | TRBV14 | - | CASSQVRDGSSYNEQFF
TRBD2 | TRBV27 | - | CASSLSGGFLETQYF
- | TRBV6-5 | - | CASRGEDTQYF
- | TRBV29-1 | once | CSVTFGQGSSYEQYF